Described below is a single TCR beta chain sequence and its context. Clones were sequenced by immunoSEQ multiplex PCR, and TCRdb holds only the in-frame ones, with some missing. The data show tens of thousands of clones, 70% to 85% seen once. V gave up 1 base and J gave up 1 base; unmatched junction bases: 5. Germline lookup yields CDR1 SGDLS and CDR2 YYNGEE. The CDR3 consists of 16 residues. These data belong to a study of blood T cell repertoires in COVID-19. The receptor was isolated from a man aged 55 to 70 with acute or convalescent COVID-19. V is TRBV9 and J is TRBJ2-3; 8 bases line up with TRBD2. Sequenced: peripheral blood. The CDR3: CASSVLSGRGTDTQYF. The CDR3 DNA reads TGTGCCAGCAGCGTATTGAGCGGGAGAGGCACAGATACGCAGTATTTT.